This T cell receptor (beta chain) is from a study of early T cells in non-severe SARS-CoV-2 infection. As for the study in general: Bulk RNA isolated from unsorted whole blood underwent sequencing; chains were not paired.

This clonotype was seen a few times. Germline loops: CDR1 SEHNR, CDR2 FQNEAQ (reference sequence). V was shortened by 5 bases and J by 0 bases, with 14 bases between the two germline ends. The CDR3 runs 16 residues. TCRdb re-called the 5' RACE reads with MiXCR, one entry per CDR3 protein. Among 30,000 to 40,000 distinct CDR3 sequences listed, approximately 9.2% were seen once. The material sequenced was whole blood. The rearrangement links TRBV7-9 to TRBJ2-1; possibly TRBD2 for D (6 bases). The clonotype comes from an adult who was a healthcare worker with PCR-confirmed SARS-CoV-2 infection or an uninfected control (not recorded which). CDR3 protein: CASSRDLAPSYNEQFF. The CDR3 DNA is TGTGCCAGCAGCCGGGACCTAGCGCCCTCCTACAATGAGCAGTTCTTC.